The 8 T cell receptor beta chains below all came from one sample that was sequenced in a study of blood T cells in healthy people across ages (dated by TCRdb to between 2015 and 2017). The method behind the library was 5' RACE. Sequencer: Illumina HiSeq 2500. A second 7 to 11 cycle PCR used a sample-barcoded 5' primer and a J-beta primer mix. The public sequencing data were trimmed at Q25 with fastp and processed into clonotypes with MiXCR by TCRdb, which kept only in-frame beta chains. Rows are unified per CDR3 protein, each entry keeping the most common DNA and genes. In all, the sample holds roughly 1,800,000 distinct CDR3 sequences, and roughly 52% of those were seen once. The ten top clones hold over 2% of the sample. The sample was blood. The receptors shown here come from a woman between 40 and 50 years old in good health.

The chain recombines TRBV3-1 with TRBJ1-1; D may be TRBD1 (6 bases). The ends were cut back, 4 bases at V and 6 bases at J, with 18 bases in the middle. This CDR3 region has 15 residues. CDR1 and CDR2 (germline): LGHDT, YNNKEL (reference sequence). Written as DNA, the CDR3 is TGTGCCAGCAGCCGTCTCGTAGGGGGGAAATCTGAAGCTTTCTTT. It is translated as CASSRLVGGKSEAFF.

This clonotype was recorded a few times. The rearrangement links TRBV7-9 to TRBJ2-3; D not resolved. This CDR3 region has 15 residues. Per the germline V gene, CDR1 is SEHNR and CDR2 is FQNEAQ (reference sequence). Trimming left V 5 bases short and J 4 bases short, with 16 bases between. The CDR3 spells CASSLTTQRADTQYF. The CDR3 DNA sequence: TGTGCCAGCAGCCTCACCACCCAGCGTGCAGATACGCAGTATTTT.

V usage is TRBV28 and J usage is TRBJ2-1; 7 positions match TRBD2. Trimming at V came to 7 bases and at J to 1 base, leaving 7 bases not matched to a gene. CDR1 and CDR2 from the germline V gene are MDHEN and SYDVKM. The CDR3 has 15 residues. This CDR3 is CASKNERGSYNEQFF. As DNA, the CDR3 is TGTGCCAGCAAGAACGAGCGGGGATCCTACAATGAGCAGTTCTTC.

The CDR3 DNA is TGCGCCAGCAGCCAAGAGGCGGCTTCGTACTCCGAGCAGTACTTC. It encodes CASSQEAASYSEQYF. The chain combines TRBV4-1 with TRBJ2-7, with D uncertain. The germline V gene encodes CDR1 MGHRA and CDR2 YSYEKL. V was trimmed by 0 bases and J by 6 bases, leaving 15 bases between them. The CDR3 has 15 amino acids.

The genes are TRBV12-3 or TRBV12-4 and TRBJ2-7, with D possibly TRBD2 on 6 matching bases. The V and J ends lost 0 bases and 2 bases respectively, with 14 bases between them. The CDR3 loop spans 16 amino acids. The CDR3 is CASSLANRGTTYEQYF. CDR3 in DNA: TGTGCCAGCAGTTTAGCGAATCGGGGGACGACCTACGAGCAGTACTTC.

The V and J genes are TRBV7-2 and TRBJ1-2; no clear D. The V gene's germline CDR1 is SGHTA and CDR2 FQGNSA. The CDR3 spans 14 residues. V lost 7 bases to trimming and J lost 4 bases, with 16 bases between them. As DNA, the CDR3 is TGTGCCAGCACCAAAGACGTCAGCAGCTATGGCTACACCTTC. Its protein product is CASTKDVSSYGYTF.

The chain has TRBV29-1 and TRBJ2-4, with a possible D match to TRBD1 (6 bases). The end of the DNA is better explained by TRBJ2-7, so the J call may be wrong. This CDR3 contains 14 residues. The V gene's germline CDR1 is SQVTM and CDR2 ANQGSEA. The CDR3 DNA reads TGCAGCGTTGGGGCCCAACAGGGTTGGTACGAGCAGTACTTC. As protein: CSVGAQQGWYEQYF.

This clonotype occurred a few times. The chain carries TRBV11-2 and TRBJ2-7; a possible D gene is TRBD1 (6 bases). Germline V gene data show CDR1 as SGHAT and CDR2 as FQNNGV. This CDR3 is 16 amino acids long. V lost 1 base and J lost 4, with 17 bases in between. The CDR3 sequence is CASSLGWGLDTYEQYF. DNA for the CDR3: TGTGCCAGCAGCTTAGGTTGGGGGCTAGATACGTACGAGCAGTACTTC.